This T cell receptor beta chain came from a study of control samples from healthy donors and cancer patients. Libraries were prepared by immunoSEQ multiplex PCR; TCRdb keeps only in-frame clonotypes and omits some of them. Here the sample spans about 220,000 clones, over 90% being singletons. The V and J ends lost 2 bases and 3 bases, in that order; junction bases with no gene match: 5. The CDR3 is 15 amino acids. Germline CDR1 is SGHRS and CDR2 is YFSETQ. This receptor was taken from a man aged 50 to 60 in good health. Input material: blood. The chain joins TRBV5-1 to TRBJ2-1; 7 positions agree with TRBD1. The CDR3 DNA reads as TGCGCCAGCAGCTTCATAGGGGGCAACTACAATGAGCAGTTCTTC. Translating gives CASSFIGGNYNEQFF.